The 6 T cell receptor beta chains in this list originate from one sample, sequenced in a study of early T cells in non-severe SARS-CoV-2 infection. TCRdb processed the 5' RACE reads anew with MiXCR; each CDR3 protein has one entry. The sample consists of 45,000 to 55,000 distinct CDR3 sequences, 11% of them appearing once. The sequenced material came from whole blood. The receptors originated from an adult who was a healthcare worker with PCR-confirmed SARS-CoV-2 infection or an uninfected control (not recorded which).

This clonotype was observed a handful of times. The gene calls are TRBV7-6 and TRBJ2-1; 7 bases agree with TRBD1. Germline V gives CDR1 SGHVS, CDR2 FNYEAQ. The CDR3 is 16 amino acids. The V and J ends lost 6 bases and 0 bases, in that order; junction bases with no gene match: 8. The CDR3 here is CASRADPGGSYNEQFF. Here the CDR3 DNA reads TGTGCCAGCAGGGCTGACCCAGGGGGCTCCTACAATGAGCAGTTCTTC.

This clonotype showed up just a few times. The genes are TRBV15 and TRBJ1-1, with 9 nucleotides matching TRBD1. V shed 4 bases and J 8 bases; nucleotides not matched to a gene: 5. CDR3 size: 13 residues. Germline CDR1 is LNHNV and CDR2 is YYDKDF (reference sequence). The CDR3 region is CATSNTGGPEAFF. CDR3 coding DNA: TGTGCCACCAGCAACACAGGGGGCCCGGAAGCTTTCTTT.

The rearrangement links TRBV10-3 to TRBJ1-3, with TRBD1 matching 8 bases. The CDR3 extends over 14 amino acids. CDR1 is ENHRY, CDR2 SYGVKD, per germline. V trimming: 6 bases; J trimming: 4 bases; junction bases outside the gene matches: 5. The CDR3 DNA sequence: TGTGCCATCAGCCAGGACAGGGTCGGAAACACCATATATTTT. It codes for CAISQDRVGNTIYF.

This clonotype was counted ten times or more. The rearrangement uses TRBV28 and TRBJ1-2; 12 nucleotides line up with TRBD1. Germline V gene sequence: CDR1 MDHEN, CDR2 SYDVKM. CDR3 size: 21 residues. Trimming at V came to 1 base and at J to 5 bases, leaving 20 bases not matched to a gene. This CDR3 reads CASSLSKGSAGQGASEYGYTF. The CDR3, as DNA: TGTGCCAGCAGTTTATCGAAAGGGTCCGCGGGACAGGGGGCCTCAGAGTATGGCTACACCTTC.

To note about this clonotype: A junction end diverges from the germline sequence, so it may reflect a read error. The chain has TRBV7-9 and TRBJ2-3; 8 bases match TRBD1. This CDR3 has 14 residues. Germline V lookup: CDR1 SEHNR, CDR2 FQNEAQ (reference sequence). The CDR3 sequence: CASSFQGATDTQYF. CDR3 nucleotides: TGTGCCAGCAGCTTCCAGGGGGCAACAGATACTCAGTATTTT.

The CDR3 sequence is CASSSRLAGVYEQYF. CDR3 bases: TGTGCCAGCAGTTCCCGACTAGCGGGAGTTTACGAGCAGTACTTC. V and J are TRBV28 and TRBJ2-7; 12 bases line up with TRBD2. J gave up 4 bases and V 4 bases, and 5 bases lay outside the gene matches. CDR1 is MDHEN, CDR2 SYDVKM, per germline. This CDR3 is 15 amino acids long.